This TCR beta chain originates from a study of shared clonotypes between healthy human individuals. The overall study: Each donor's CD4 naive and CD4 memory cells filled three plates apiece, CD8 naive two, and CD8 memory one.

Turning to this clone: Its antigen is currently unknown.

Subsets obtained from CD4+ cells comprised CD45RA+ naive and CD45RA-negative memory cells. Broader study findings: Across four donors, naive CD4 shared around 5.4%, naive CD8 more than 3%, memory CD4 roughly 2.5%, memory CD8 over 0.3%.

This CDR3 has 17 residues. Losses at the gene ends were 0 bases for V and 4 bases for J; bases not matched to a gene: 9. The germline V gene has CDR1 WNHNN and CDR2 SYGVQD (reference sequence). Authors' processing steps: Junction-only sequences without quality scores were provided by ImmunoSEQ, so filtering was different. Clones were read by immunoSEQ multiplex PCR, and TCRdb kept only the in-frame ones, dropping some. The V and J calls and clone size were taken over from that table, and D and trimming were inferred from the DNA. Of about 2.3 million clones in the sample, 92% were seen once. This receptor was identified in a man between 18 and 29 years old in good health. Some clones in this sample may be carry-over from other donors' samples. Input material: naive CD4+ T cells from PBMCs. Subset noted: CD45RA+ positively selected. This chain connects TRBV10-1 to TRBJ2-1, with 7 positions matching TRBD2. The CDR3 DNA reads as TGCGCCAGCAGTGAGTCCGGGGGGAGCGCCCCTTACAATGAGCAGTTCTTC. Translation gives CASSESGGSAPYNEQFF.